The source of this T cell receptor beta chain is a study of blood T cell repertoires in COVID-19. Study context: Specimens from acute and convalescent COVID-19 originated in the United States, Italy and Spain. Sources were T cells, B-cell-depleted T cells, or PBMCs; the material itself was cDNA or gDNA.

Per the original methods: Amplification from reference gene primers served as the basis for estimated nucleated cell counts. TCRdb keeps only in-frame clones here, not all; method: immunoSEQ multiplex PCR. D and trimming come from the DNA, and the V and J calls and clone size come from that table. The sample includes 200,000 to 300,000 clones, approximately 83% of them seen just once. Germline V gene lookup returns CDR1 SNHLY and CDR2 FYNNEI. V gave up 3 bases and J gave up 4 bases, with 16 bases separating them. CDR3 size: 16 residues. This sequence was found in a woman aged 25 to 45 who had recovered from COVID-19. Sequencing was done on a sample of peripheral blood. This chain uses TRBV2 with TRBJ1-5, with D tentatively TRBD1 (5 bases). The CDR3 here is CASSEEQGGANQPQHF. The CDR3, as DNA: TGTGCCAGCAGTGAGGAGCAGGGAGGTGCGAATCAGCCCCAGCATTTT.